Reported below is one T cell receptor beta chain. Its antigen is not known. PCR used 60 Vbeta primers and 13 Jbeta primers. Using immunoSEQ multiplex PCR, the repertoire was profiled, and TCRdb retains in-frame clones only, with some absent. The sample is made up of approximately 200,000 clones, and the top ten hold 0.74% of it. This sample is part of a study of cytomegalovirus exposure and HLA in healthy donors. Study-level background: Out of a few hundred genotyped donors, 81% belonged to the Caucasian-associated ancestry cluster. Study conclusions and caveats: About 87% or about 30% of the time was how often most TCR beta V segments were productive, according to an earlier analysis.

V dropped 3 bases and J dropped 1 base, with 16 bases sitting between them. The CDR3 is made up of 16 amino acids. Germline assignment: CDR1 SGDLS and CDR2 YYNGEE. Sequencing used PBMCs. The rearrangement uses TRBV9 and TRBJ1-2; unclear D gene. This clonotype was sampled from a boy aged 5-17 years in good health and CMV-seronegative. CDR3 nucleotides: TGTGCCAGCAGCGCCCCGTCGAGGAACATTAACTATGGCTACACCTTC. Its protein product is CASSAPSRNINYGYTF.